Following are 21 T cell receptor beta chains from one sample sequenced in a study of breast tumors, draining lymph nodes, adjacent tissues. TCRdb reanalysed the multiplex PCR reads using MiXCR and keeps one entry per CDR3 protein. The sample records about 230,000 distinct CDR3 sequences, 32% being singletons. Breast cancer patients provided tissue from their axillary draining lymph nodes. The sequenced sample was axillary lymph node tissue. Every receptor here comes from a female donor with breast cancer. Some clones in this sample may be carry-over from other donors' samples.

Comment on this clonotype: A much larger clone sits a single nucleotide away, making a read error possible. CDR3 nucleotides: TGTGCCAGCAGTCAAGCACAGGGTTACCAGCCCCAGCATTTT. This encodes CASSQAQGYQPQHF. The J gene is TRBJ1-5, the V gene TRBV6-1; D is perhaps TRBD1 (6 bases). The CDR3 covers 14 residues. Germline values: CDR1 MNHNS, CDR2 SASEGT.

The chain uses TRBV28 and TRBJ2-7, with 8 bases aligning to TRBD2. Germline V CDR1 and CDR2: MDHEN, SYDVKM. With V trimmed by 8 bases and J by 0 bases, 6 bases remained unmatched. CDR3 length: 14 amino acids. CDR3 protein: CASGELAVSYEQYF. The CDR3 DNA reads TGTGCCAGCGGGGAACTAGCGGTCTCCTACGAGCAGTACTTC.

This clonotype was detected many times. The CDR3 region is CASSPYTGGGNEQFF. The CDR3 coding sequence is TGTGCCAGCAGCCCTTATACGGGAGGGGGCAATGAGCAGTTCTTC. V usage is TRBV9 and J usage is TRBJ2-1; 8 positions match TRBD2. V shed 4 bases, J shed 6 bases, and the junction held 9 bases outside the gene matches. Germline CDR1 and CDR2: SGDLS and YYNGEE. The CDR3 is 15 residues long.

The V and J genes are TRBV20-1 and TRBJ2-1; no definite D call. Germline V CDR1 and CDR2: DFQATT, SNEGSKA (reference sequence). V lost 3 bases and J lost 2, with 11 bases in between. This CDR3 is 14 amino acids long. The CDR3 protein is CSARAVAPYNEQFF. The DNA of the CDR3 is TGCAGTGCTAGGGCCGTGGCTCCCTACAATGAGCAGTTCTTC.

This rearrangement joins TRBV3-1 to TRBJ2-5; 8 bases agree with TRBD2. Trimming at V came to 0 bases and at J to 9 bases, leaving 9 bases not matched to a gene. Looked up from germline, CDR1 is LGHDT and CDR2 is YNNKEL (reference sequence). The CDR3 has 15 residues. The CDR3, as DNA: TGTGCCAGCAGCCAAGATATGGCGGGAGGTTCGTCCCAGTACTTC. Translation: CASSQDMAGGSSQYF.

This clonotype was seen many times. The V gene is TRBV25-1, the J gene TRBJ1-6; D is unclear. Germline CDR1 is MGHDK and CDR2 is SYGVNS. V gave up 6 bases and J gave up 6 bases, with 12 bases separating them. This CDR3 spans 14 amino acids. For the CDR3, the DNA is TGTGCCAGCAGCGAAGGGCCTTTTAATTCACCCCTCCACTTT. Its translation: CASSEGPFNSPLHF.

This clonotype has more than one count but fewer than ten. Since a much larger clone is just one base distant, this may be a read error. This chain uses TRBV6-6 with TRBJ2-2, with 7 nucleotides matching TRBD1. Trimming at V came to 5 bases and at J to 0 bases, leaving 6 bases not matched to a gene. The CDR3 totals 16 residues. Germline values: CDR1 MNHNY, CDR2 SVGAGI (reference sequence). The CDR3 coding sequence is TGTGCCAGCAGTCACAGGGGCGGTTCGAACACCGGGGAGCTGTTTTTT. Translating it yields CASSHRGGSNTGELFF.

The CDR3: CAISKGTEIFF. The DNA of the CDR3 is TGTGCCATCAGCAAGGGCACTGAAATTTTCTTT. The J gene is TRBJ1-1, the V gene TRBV10-3; D is undetermined. This CDR3 spans 11 amino acids. Per germline, CDR1 ENHRY and CDR2 SYGVKD. V was shortened by 6 bases and J by 13 bases, with 15 bases between the two germline ends.

The chain is built from TRBV18 and TRBJ1-3; D ambiguous. CDR3 length equals 15 residues. V lost 4 bases, J lost 4 bases, and 14 bases lay in between. Per the germline V gene, CDR1 is KGHSH and CDR2 is LQKENI. The DNA of the CDR3 is TGTGCCAGCTCACTCAATACCGGGAGAGGAAACACCATATATTTT. It yields the protein CASSLNTGRGNTIYF.

This clonotype turned up a few times. A read error is possible here, since a much larger clone lies one base away. V usage is TRBV11-2 and J usage is TRBJ2-2; weak D call: TRBD1 (6 bases). Trimming shortened V by 5 bases and J by 2 bases, and 24 bases separated the two germline ends. The CDR3 sequence is 19 residues long. Per the germline V gene, CDR1 is SGHAT and CDR2 is FQNNGV. In nucleotides, the CDR3 is TGTGCCAGCAGCCTTCCAATGGGGGCACCAGACTATAACACCGGGGAGCTGTTTTTT. Encoded protein: CASSLPMGAPDYNTGELFF.

This clonotype has at least ten counts. The chain uses TRBV7-2 and TRBJ2-7, with D perhaps being TRBD1 or TRBD2 (5 bases each). Germline loops: CDR1 SGHTA, CDR2 FQGNSA. With 3 bases removed from V and 5 bases from J, the gap between germline ends came to 17 bases. The CDR3 spans 15 residues. CDR3 region: CASSFIGTSGDEQYF. For the CDR3, the DNA is TGTGCCAGCAGCTTTATCGGGACGTCCGGGGACGAGCAGTACTTC.

This clonotype was found many times. The chain has TRBV5-6 and TRBJ2-3; D is ambiguous. V was clipped by 1 base and J by 3 bases, with 6 bases between them. CDR1 and CDR2 from the germline V gene are SGHDT and YYEEEE. The CDR3 spans 13 residues. Here the CDR3 DNA reads TGTGCCAGCAGCTTGCGGCATACAGATACGCAGTATTTT. Protein product: CASSLRHTDTQYF.

V is TRBV28 and J is TRBJ1-5; D gene unclear. CDR1 and CDR2 from the germline V gene are MDHEN and SYDVKM. The germline V and J ends were trimmed by 6 bases and 6 bases, with 15 bases remaining between them. This CDR3 is 14 amino acids long. Here the CDR3 reads CASRPSGRLQPQHF. The CDR3 coding sequence is TGTGCCAGCAGACCTAGCGGGAGGCTTCAGCCCCAGCATTTT.

On this clonotype itself: A much larger clonotype is one base distant, so this may be a read error. The chain joins TRBV11-2 to TRBJ1-5, with no clear D. Germline values: CDR1 SGHAT, CDR2 FQNNGV. Trimming cost V 1 base and J 9 bases, with 10 bases left between them. The CDR3 length is 13 residues. CDR3 sequence (DNA): TGTGCCAGCAGCTTAGGACGTCATCCGCCCCAGCATTTT. The encoded protein is CASSLGRHPPQHF.

In its sample, this clonotype was seen once. The chain combines TRBV20-1 with TRBJ2-3; 10 nucleotides agree with TRBD2. The CDR3 totals 14 residues. With 5 bases clipped from V and 11 bases from J, the junction kept 13 bases outside the gene matches. Germline V gives CDR1 DFQATT, CDR2 SNEGSKA (reference sequence). In DNA form, the CDR3 reads TGCAGTGCTGGCCTTTTAGCGGGAGGCACTGAGCAGTATTTT. Encoded protein: CSAGLLAGGTEQYF.

This clonotype has more than one count but fewer than ten. Being one base from a much bigger clone, this may be a read error. As the CDR3 is not closed by the conserved phenylalanine or tryptophan, this likely results from a read error. The rearrangement links TRBV9 to TRBJ2-1, with no clear D. Trimming pared 0 bases from V and 7 bases from J, leaving 8 bases between. Germline V gene data show CDR1 as SGDLS and CDR2 as YYNGEE. This CDR3 contains 13 residues. DNA for the CDR3: TGTGCCAGCAGCGTAGGTTGGGGAAATGAGCAGTTCTCC. Amino acid sequence: CASSVGWGNEQFS.

This clonotype has a count of ten or more. V and J are TRBV20-1 and TRBJ2-7; 13 bases are a match to TRBD2. This CDR3 spans 15 amino acids. The germline CDR1 and CDR2 sequences are DFQATT and SNEGSKA (reference sequence). V gave up 5 bases and J gave up 2 bases; unmatched junction bases: 6. The CDR3 region is CSAPVGTSGAYEQYF. The CDR3, as DNA: TGCAGTGCTCCAGTAGGGACTAGCGGGGCCTACGAGCAGTACTTC.

This clonotype was detected only a few times. A read error may explain this, as a much larger clone is one base away. V usage is TRBV5-1 and J usage is TRBJ2-2; weak D call: TRBD2 (6 bases). Germline-derived CDR1 and CDR2 are SGHRS and YFSETQ. There are 13 residues in the CDR3. CDR3 coding DNA: TGCGCCAGCAGCTTGAGCCTCACCGGGGGGCTGTTTTTT. Translated: CASSLSLTGGLFF.

This clonotype showed up many times. This sequence joins TRBV9 and TRBJ1-3; D is unresolved. Germline-derived CDR1 and CDR2 are SGDLS and YYNGEE. Trimming shortened V by 4 bases and J by 1 base, and 9 bases separated the two germline ends. This CDR3 has 14 amino acids. The CDR3: CASSKSSSGNTIYF. CDR3 nucleotides: TGTGCCAGCAGCAAGAGTAGTTCTGGAAACACCATATATTTT.

The table lists this clonotype with many counts. V and J are TRBV4-3 and TRBJ1-3; D is undetermined. The CDR3 sequence is 14 residues long. V shed 1 base and J shed 7 bases, with 11 bases lying between them. Germline CDR1 is LGHNA and CDR2 is YSLEER. For the CDR3, the DNA is TGCGCCAGCAGCCAAGGCGGCGGCCCTAACACCATATATTTT. This codes for CASSQGGGPNTIYF.

This clonotype showed up many times. Possible read error: a much larger clone is one base away. This chain connects TRBV20-1 to TRBJ2-7; 9 bases align to TRBD1. This CDR3 is built from 14 residues. V lost 1 base and J lost 6; bases outside the gene matches: 7. CDR1 is DFQATT and CDR2 is SNEGSKA in the germline V gene (reference sequence). The CDR3 is CSARADRGTSEQYF. CDR3 sequence (DNA): TGCAGTGCTAGAGCGGACAGGGGAACCTCCGAGCAGTACTTC.